These T cell receptor beta chains were read from a single sample in a study of vaccination effects on CD4 cells after COVID-19. The repertoire was sequenced with immunoSEQ multiplex PCR; TCRdb's copy has only in-frame clones and lacks some. The profile shows around 81,000 clones, about three quarters of them singletons. The antigens for these receptors are not known. The material was CD4+ T cells from PBMCs cultured with HCoV-OC43 spike peptides, obtained after COVID-19 vaccination. These receptors were collected from a human donor who received a COVID-19 vaccine. The CDR3 runs from the conserved cysteine through the conserved F or W. D genes are given only for firm matches. Not every row has a clone size; where given, it reads once, few, many or a size class.

TRBJ1-2 | TRBV11-2 | TRBD1 | NA | CASREGTGGDGYTF | TGTGCCAGCAGGGAGGGGACAGGGGGCGATGGCTACACCTTC
TRBJ2-5 | TRBV5-1 | NA | NA | CASSLEMTQETQYF | TGCGCCAGCAGCTTGGAAATGACTCAAGAGACCCAGTACTTC
TRBJ2-2 | TRBV7-3 | NA | NA | CASSLGYTGELFF | TGTGCCAGCAGCTTAGGGTACACCGGGGAGCTGTTTTTT
TRBJ2-5 | TRBV19 | TRBD2 | NA | CASSVGTSWEETQYF | TGTGCCAGTAGTGTGGGGACTAGCTGGGAAGAGACCCAGTACTTC
TRBJ2-5 | TRBV5-4 | TRBD2 | NA | CASSILLAGEETQYF | TGTGCCAGCAGCATCCTTCTAGCGGGGGAAGAGACCCAGTACTTC
TRBJ2-2 | TRBV29-1 | NA | few | CSVARDTANTGELFF | TGCAGCGTTGCCCGGGACACGGCGAACACCGGGGAGCTGTTTTTT
TRBJ1-2 | TRBV5-1 | NA | NA | CASSLAGGFDYGYTF | TGCGCCAGCAGCTTGGCCGGAGGGTTTGACTATGGCTACACCTTC
TRBJ1-2 | TRBV5-1 | NA | NA | CASSLEFRGLSYGYTF | TGCGCCAGCAGCTTGGAGTTTCGGGGACTGAGCTATGGCTACACCTTC
TRBJ1-1 | TRBV18 | TRBD1 | NA | CASSKGAMNTEAFF | TGTGCCAGCTCAAAGGGGGCCATGAACACTGAAGCTTTCTTT
TRBJ2-2 | TRBV5-1 | NA | NA | CASSLARGASTGELFF | TGCGCCAGCAGCTTGGCCAGGGGCGCATCGACCGGGGAGCTGTTTTTT
TRBJ2-5 | TRBV6-5 | TRBD1 | NA | CATRGQVVETQYF | TGTGCCACCAGAGGACAGGTAGTTGAGACCCAGTACTTC
TRBJ1-1 | TRBV6-5 | NA | NA | CASSRQRAANTEAFF | TGTGCCAGCAGTCGTCAGAGGGCCGCGAACACTGAAGCTTTCTTT
TRBJ1-3 | TRBV12-5 | NA | few | CASGLVPDGALSGNTIYF | TGTGCTAGTGGTTTGGTACCGGACGGTGCCCTCTCTGGAAACACCATATATTTT
TRBJ1-4 | TRBV29-1 | TRBD1 | NA | CSVGTGVVNEKLFF | TGCAGCGTTGGGACAGGGGTAGTGAATGAAAAACTGTTTTTT
TRBJ1-2 | TRBV7-2 | TRBD1 | NA | CASSQPGQALGYGYTF | TGTGCCAGCAGCCAACCGGGACAGGCCCTGGGCTATGGCTACACCTTC
TRBJ2-5 | TRBV6-5 | TRBD2 | NA | CASSFGGVGETQYF | TGTGCCAGCAGCTTCGGGGGGGTTGGGGAGACCCAGTACTTC
TRBJ1-5 | TRBV27 | TRBD1 | few | CASSARTGLHQPQHF | TGTGCCAGCAGTGCCCGGACAGGGTTGCATCAGCCCCAGCATTTT
TRBJ1-1 | TRBV18 | TRBD1 | NA | CASSPRDRGSSTEAFF | TGTGCCAGCTCGCCCCGGGACAGGGGATCAAGCACTGAAGCTTTCTTT